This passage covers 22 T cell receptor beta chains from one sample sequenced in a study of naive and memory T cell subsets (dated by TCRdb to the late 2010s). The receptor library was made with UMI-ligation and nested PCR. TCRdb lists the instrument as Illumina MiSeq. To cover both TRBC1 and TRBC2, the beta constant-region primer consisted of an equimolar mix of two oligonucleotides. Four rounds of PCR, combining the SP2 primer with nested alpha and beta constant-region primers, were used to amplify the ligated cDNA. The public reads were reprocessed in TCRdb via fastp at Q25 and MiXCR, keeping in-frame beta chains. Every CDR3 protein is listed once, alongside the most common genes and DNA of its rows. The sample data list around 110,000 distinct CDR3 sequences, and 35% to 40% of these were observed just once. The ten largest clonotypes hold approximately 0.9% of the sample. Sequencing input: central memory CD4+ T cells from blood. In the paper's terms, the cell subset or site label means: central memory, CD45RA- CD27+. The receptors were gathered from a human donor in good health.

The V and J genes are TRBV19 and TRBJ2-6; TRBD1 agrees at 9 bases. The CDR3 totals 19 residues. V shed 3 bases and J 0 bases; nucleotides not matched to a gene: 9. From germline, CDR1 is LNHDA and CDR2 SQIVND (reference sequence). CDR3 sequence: CASSIWGQGKVSGANVLTF. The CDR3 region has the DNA TGTGCCAGTAGTATTTGGGGACAGGGTAAAGTCTCTGGGGCCAACGTCCTGACTTTC.

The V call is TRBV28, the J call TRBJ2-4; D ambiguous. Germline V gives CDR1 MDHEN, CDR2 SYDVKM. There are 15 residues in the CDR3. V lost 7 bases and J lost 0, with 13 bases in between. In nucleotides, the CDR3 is TGTGCCAGCAAAAGGGCTGAGCTAGCCAAAAACATTCAGTACTTC. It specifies CASKRAELAKNIQYF.

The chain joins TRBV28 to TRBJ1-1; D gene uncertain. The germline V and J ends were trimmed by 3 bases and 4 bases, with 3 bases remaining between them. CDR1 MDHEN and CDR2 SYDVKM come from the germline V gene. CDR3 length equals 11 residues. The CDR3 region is CASSFTTEAFF. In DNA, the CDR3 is TGTGCCAGCAGTTTCACCACTGAAGCTTTCTTT.

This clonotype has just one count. The CDR3 loop reads CASSPTIGLAGTGTDTQYF. The CDR3 DNA follows: TGTGCCAGCAGCCCTACGATCGGACTAGCGGGCACTGGCACAGATACGCAGTATTTT. V and J are TRBV7-6 and TRBJ2-3; TRBD2 matches 11 bases. Per the germline V gene, CDR1 is SGHVS and CDR2 is FNYEAQ. The CDR3 is 19 amino acids. Germline trimming cut 5 bases from V and 1 base from J; bases unmatched to any gene: 14.

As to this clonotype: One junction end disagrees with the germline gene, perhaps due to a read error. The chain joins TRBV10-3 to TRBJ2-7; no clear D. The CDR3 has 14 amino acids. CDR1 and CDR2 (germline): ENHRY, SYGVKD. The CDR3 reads CAISESAALDDPFF. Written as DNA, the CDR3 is TGTGCCATCAGTGAGTCGGCGGCATTAGACGATCCGTTCTTC.

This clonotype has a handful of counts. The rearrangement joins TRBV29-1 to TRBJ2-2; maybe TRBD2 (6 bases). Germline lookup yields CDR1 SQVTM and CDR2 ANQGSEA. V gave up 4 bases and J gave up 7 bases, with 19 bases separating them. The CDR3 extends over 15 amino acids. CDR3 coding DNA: TGCAGCGTTGCGACGGGACTCCCCGGTGGCGGGGAGCTGTTTTTT. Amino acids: CSVATGLPGGGELFF.

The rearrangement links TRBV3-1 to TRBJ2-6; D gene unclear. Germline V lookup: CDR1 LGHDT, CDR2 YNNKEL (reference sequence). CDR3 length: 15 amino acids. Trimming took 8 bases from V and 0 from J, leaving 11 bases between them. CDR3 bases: TGTGCCAGCGGCAAACAGAGCTCTGGGGCCAACGTCCTGACTTTC. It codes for CASGKQSSGANVLTF. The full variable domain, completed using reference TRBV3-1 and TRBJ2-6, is DTAVSQTPKYLVTQMGNDKSIKCEQNLGHDTMYWYKQDSKKFLKIMFSYNNKELIINETVPNRFSPKSPDKAHLNLHINSLELGDSAVYFCASGKQSSGANVLTFGAGSRLTVL.

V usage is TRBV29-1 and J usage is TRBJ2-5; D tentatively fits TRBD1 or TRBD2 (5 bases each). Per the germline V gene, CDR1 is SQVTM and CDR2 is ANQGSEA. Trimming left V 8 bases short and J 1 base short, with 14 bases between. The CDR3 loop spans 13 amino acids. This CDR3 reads CSTTPGAQETQYF. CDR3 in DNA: TGCAGCACCACCCCCGGGGCCCAAGAGACCCAGTACTTC.

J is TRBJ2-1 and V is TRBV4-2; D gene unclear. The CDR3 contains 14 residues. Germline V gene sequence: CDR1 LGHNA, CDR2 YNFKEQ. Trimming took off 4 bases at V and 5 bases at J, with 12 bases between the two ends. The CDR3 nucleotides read TGTGCCAGCAGCCCGCTCGTGTCGGACAATGAGCAGTTCTTC. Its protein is CASSPLVSDNEQFF.

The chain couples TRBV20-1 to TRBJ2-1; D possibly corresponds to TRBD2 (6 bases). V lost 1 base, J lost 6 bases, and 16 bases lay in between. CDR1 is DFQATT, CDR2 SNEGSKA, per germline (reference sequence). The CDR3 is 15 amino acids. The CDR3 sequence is CSARVVGTSFNEQFF. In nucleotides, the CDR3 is TGCAGTGCTAGAGTTGTTGGGACTTCTTTCAATGAGCAGTTCTTC.

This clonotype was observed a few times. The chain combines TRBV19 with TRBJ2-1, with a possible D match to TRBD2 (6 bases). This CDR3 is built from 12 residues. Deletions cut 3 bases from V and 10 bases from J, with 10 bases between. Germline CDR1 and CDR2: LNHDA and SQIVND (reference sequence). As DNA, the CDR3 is TGTGCCAGTAGTATGACGGGACTCGAGCAGTTCTTC. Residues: CASSMTGLEQFF.

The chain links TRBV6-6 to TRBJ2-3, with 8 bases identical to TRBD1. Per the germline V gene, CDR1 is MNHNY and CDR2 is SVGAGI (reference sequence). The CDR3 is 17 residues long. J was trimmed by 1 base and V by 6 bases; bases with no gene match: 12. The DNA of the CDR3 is TGTGCCAGCAGCCCCCCGGGTACAGGGGGTCGCACAGATACGCAGTATTTT. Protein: CASSPPGTGGRTDTQYF.

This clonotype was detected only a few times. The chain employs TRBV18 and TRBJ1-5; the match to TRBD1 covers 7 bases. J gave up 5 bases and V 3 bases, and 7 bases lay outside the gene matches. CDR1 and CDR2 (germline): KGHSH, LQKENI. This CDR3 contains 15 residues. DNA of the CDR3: TGTGCCAGCTCACCGAGTAGGGGGCTCGATCAGCCCCAGCATTTT. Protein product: CASSPSRGLDQPQHF. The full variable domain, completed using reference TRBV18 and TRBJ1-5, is NAGVMQNPRHLVRRRGQEARLRCSPMKGHSHVYWYRQLPEEGLKFMVYLQKENIIDESGMPKERFSAEFPKEGPSILRIQQVVRGDSAAYFCASSPSRGLDQPQHFGDGTRLSIL.

CDR3 sequence reads: CASSLWTSGSYEQYF. CDR3 nucleotide sequence: TGTGCCAGCAGTCTCTGGACTAGCGGGAGCTACGAGCAGTACTTC. The V call is TRBV28, the J call TRBJ2-7, with 13 bases identical to TRBD2. V was clipped by 5 bases and J by 3 bases; unmatched bases: 4. This CDR3 region has 15 residues. Germline CDR1 is MDHEN and CDR2 is SYDVKM.

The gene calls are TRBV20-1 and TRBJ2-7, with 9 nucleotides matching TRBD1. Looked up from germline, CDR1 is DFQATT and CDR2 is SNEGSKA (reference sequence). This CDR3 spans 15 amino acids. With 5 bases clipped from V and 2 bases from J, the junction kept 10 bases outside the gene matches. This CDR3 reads CSAGSRGTGTYEQYF. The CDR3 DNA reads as TGCAGTGCTGGGAGTCGAGGGACAGGGACCTACGAGCAGTACTTC.

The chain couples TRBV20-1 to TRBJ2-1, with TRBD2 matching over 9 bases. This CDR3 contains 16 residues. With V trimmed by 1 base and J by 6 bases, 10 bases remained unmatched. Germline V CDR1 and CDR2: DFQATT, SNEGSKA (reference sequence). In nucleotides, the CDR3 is TGCAGTGCTAGAGGTAGCGGGAGAGTAAACTTCAATGAGCAGTTCTTC. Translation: CSARGSGRVNFNEQFF.

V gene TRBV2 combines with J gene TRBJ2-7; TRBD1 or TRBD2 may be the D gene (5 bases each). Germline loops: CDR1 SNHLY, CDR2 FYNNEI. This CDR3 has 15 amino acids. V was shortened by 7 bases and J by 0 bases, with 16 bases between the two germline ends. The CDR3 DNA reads TGTGCCAGCACCAAAGCCGGGGCAGACTCCTACGAGCAGTACTTC. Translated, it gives CASTKAGADSYEQYF.

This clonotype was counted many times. The CDR3 here is CATSDLVHEQFF. The CDR3 DNA sequence: TGTGCCACCAGTGATTTGGTCCATGAGCAGTTCTTC. V and J are TRBV24-1 and TRBJ2-1, with D unclear. Germline CDR1 and CDR2: KGHDR and SFDVKD. The CDR3 is 12 amino acids. V lost 0 bases and J 8 bases, leaving 4 bases between the germline ends.

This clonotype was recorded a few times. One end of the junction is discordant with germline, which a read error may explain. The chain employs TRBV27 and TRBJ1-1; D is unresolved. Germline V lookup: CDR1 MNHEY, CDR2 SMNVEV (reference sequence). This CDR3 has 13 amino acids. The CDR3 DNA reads TGTGCCAGCAGTAAGTCTACGAACGCTGAAGCTTTCTTT. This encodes CASSKSTNAEAFF.

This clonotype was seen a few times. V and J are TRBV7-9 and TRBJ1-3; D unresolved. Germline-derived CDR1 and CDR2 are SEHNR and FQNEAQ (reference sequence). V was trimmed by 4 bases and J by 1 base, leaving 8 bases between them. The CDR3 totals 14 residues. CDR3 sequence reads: CASSSMGSGNTIYF. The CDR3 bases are TGTGCCAGCAGCTCCATGGGTTCTGGAAACACCATATATTTT.

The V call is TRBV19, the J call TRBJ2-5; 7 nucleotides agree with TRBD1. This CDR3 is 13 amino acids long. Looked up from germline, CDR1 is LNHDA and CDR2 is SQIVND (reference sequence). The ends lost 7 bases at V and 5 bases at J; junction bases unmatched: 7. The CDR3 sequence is CASIKTGSETQYF. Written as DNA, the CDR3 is TGTGCCAGTATTAAGACAGGGAGTGAGACCCAGTACTTC.

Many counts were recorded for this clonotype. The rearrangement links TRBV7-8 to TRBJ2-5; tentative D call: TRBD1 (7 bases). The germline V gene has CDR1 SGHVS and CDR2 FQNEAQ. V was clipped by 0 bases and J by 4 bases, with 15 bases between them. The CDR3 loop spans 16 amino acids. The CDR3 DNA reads TGTGCCAGCAGCTTAGCGGCAGGGCAGGGGGGAGAGACCCAGTACTTC. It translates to CASSLAAGQGGETQYF.